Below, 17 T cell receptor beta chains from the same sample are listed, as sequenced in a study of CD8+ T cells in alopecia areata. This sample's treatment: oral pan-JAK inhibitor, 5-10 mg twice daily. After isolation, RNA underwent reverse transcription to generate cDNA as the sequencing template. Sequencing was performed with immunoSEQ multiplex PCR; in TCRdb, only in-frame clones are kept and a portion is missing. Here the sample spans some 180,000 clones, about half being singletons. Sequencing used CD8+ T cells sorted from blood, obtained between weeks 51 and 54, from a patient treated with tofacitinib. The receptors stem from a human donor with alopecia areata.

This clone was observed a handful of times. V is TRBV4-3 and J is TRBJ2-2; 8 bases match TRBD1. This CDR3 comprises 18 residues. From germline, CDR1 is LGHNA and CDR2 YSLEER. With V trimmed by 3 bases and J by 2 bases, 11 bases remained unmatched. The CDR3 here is CASSHPSGTGSNTGELFF. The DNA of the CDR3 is TGCGCCAGCAGCCATCCAAGTGGGACAGGCAGTAACACCGGGGAGCTGTTTTTT.

The CDR3 sequence is CASSYGLNTGELFF. CDR3 coding DNA: TGTGCCAGCAGTTACGGATTGAACACCGGGGAGCTGTTTTTT. The V call is TRBV6-5, the J call TRBJ2-2; D unclear. The CDR3 runs 14 residues. Germline CDR1 reads MNHEY; CDR2 reads SVGAGI. V lost 2 bases to trimming and J lost 1 base, with 5 bases between them.

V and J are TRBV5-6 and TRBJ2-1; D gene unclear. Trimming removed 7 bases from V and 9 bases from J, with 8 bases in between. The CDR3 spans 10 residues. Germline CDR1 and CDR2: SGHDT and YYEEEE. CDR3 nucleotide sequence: TGTGCCAGCGGGCCGGGTGAGCAGTTCTTC. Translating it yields CASGPGEQFF.

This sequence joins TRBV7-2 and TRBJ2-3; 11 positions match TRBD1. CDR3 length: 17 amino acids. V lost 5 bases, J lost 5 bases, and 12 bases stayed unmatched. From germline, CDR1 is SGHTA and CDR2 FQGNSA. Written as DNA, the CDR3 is TGTGCCAGCAGCCCTCCGAGGACAGGGGGCTTTATAGATACGCAGTATTTT. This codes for CASSPPRTGGFIDTQYF.

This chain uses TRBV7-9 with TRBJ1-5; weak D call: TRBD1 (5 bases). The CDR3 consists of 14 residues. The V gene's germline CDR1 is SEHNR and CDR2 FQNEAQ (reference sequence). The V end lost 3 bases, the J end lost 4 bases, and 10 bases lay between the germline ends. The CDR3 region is CASSFVGANQPQHF. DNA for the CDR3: TGTGCCAGCAGCTTCGTCGGGGCTAATCAGCCCCAGCATTTT.

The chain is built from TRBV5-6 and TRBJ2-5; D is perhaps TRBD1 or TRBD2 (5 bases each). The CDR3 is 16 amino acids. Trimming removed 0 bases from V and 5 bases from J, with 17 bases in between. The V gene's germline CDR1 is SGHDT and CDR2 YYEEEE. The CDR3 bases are TGTGCCAGCAGCTTGGACGAAGGGACGGGTCGGGAGACCCAGTACTTC. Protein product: CASSLDEGTGRETQYF.

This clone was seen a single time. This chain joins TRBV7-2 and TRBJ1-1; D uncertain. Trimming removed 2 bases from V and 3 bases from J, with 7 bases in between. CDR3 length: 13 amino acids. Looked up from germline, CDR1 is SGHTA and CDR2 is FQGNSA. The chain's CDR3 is CASSLLADTEAFF. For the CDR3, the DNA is TGTGCCAGCAGCTTACTAGCGGACACTGAAGCTTTCTTT.

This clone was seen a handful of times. This CDR3 is CASSPSYQETQYF. The CDR3, as DNA: TGTGCCAGCAGCCCATCGTACCAAGAGACCCAGTACTTC. V usage is TRBV7-9 and J usage is TRBJ2-5, with unresolved D. This CDR3 spans 13 amino acids. Germline CDR1 SEHNR, CDR2 FQNEAQ (reference sequence). The V and J ends lost 5 bases and 0 bases respectively, with 7 bases between them.

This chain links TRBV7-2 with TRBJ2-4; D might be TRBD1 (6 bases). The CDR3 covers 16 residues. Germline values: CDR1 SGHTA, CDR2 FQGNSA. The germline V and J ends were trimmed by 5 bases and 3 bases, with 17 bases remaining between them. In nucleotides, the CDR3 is TGTGCCAGCAGCGTTGGGACAACCTGGGGCAAAAACATTCAGTACTTC. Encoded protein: CASSVGTTWGKNIQYF.

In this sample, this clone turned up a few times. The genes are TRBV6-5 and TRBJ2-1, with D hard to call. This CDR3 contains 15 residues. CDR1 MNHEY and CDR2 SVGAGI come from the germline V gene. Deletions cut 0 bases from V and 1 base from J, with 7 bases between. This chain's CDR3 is CASSYSGNSYNEQFF. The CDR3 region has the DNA TGTGCCAGCAGTTACTCGGGGAATTCCTACAATGAGCAGTTCTTC.

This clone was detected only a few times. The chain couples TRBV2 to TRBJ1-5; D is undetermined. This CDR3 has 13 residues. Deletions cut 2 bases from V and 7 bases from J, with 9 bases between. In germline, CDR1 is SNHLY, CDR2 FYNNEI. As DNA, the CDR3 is TGTGCCAGCAGTGAATACGGGTTCCAGCCCCAGCATTTT. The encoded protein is CASSEYGFQPQHF. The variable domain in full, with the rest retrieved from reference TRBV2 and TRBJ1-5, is EPEVTQTPSHQVTQMGQEVILRCVPISNHLYFYWYRQILGQKVEFLVSFYNNEISEKSEIFDDQFSVERPDGSNFTLKIRSTKLEDSAMYFCASSEYGFQPQHFGDGTRLSIL.

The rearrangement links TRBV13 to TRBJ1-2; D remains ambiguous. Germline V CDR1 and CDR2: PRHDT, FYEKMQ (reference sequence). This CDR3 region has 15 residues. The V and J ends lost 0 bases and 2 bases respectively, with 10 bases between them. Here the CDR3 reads CASSLGLDGNYGYTF. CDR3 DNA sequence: TGTGCCAGCAGCTTAGGCTTGGACGGGAACTATGGCTACACCTTC.

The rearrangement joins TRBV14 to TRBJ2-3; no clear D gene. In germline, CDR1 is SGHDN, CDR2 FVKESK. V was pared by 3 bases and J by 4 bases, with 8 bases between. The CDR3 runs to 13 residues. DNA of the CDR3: TGTGCCAGCAGCCACCCCACTCCAGATACGCAGTATTTT. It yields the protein CASSHPTPDTQYF.

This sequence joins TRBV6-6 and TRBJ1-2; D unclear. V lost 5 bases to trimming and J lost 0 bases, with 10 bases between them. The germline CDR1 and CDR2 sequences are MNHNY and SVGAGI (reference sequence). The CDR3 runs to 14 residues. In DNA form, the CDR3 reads TGTGCCAGCAGTACGCCCCCTCCTAACTATGGCTACACCTTC. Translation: CASSTPPPNYGYTF.

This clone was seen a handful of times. This CDR3 reads CASSTQGLETDTQYF. The CDR3 nucleotides read TGTGCCAGCAGCACACAGGGCCTAGAGACAGATACGCAGTATTTT. The chain couples TRBV25-1 to TRBJ2-3; weak D call: TRBD1 (6 bases). Germline V gene lookup returns CDR1 MGHDK and CDR2 SYGVNS. V was pared by 6 bases and J by 3 bases, with 16 bases between. The length of the CDR3 is 15 residues.

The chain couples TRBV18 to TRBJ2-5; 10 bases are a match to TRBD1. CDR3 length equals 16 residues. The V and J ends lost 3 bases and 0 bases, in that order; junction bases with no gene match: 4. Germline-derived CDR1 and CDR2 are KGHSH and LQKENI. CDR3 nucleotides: TGTGCCAGCTCACCCCAGACAGGGGGCTACCAAGAGACCCAGTACTTC. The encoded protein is CASSPQTGGYQETQYF.

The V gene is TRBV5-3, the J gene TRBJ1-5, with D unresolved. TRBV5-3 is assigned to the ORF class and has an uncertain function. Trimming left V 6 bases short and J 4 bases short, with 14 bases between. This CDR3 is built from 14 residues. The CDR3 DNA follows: TGTGCCAGAACGTCGACGTCGATAAATCAGCCCCAGCATTTT. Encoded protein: CARTSTSINQPQHF.